This T cell receptor (beta chain) was retrieved from a study of PD-L1 blockade in urothelial cancer. The wider study: Timepoints chosen for blood analysis were 3 weeks (second dose) and 6 weeks after treatment start. Blood samples contained a median 141,255 T cells.

Each PCR contained spiked-in synthetic TCR analog templates. Sequenced by immunoSEQ multiplex PCR; TCRdb stores in-frame clones only, minus some. The table records about 87,000 clones, around 89% of them present only once. The CDR3 sequence is 17 residues long. Losses at the gene ends were 4 bases for V and 4 bases for J; bases not matched to a gene: 15. The germline V gene encodes CDR1 SGHDT and CDR2 YYEEEE. The time point is: pretreatment peripheral blood. The cohort comprised individuals with locally advanced or metastatic urothelial carcinoma. Specimen: PBMCs, collected around atezolizumab (anti-PD-L1) treatment. The chain couples TRBV5-6 to TRBJ1-2; 8 bases fit TRBD1. The clonotype was recovered from a woman of 80 years or more with urothelial cancer. CDR3 sequence: CASSRRYRDRIFYGYTF. In nucleotides, the CDR3 is TGTGCCAGCAGCCGTAGATACAGGGACAGGATCTTCTATGGCTACACCTTC.